One and the same sample provided the 15 T cell receptor beta chains below, sequenced in a study of cytomegalovirus exposure and HLA in healthy donors. The PCR used 60 Vbeta and 13 Jbeta primers. TCRdb's table, derived via immunoSEQ multiplex PCR, lists solely in-frame clones and lacks some. There are approximately 180,000 clones in the sample, with almost 6.5% held by the top ten. Sequencing was performed on PBMCs. Receptors were obtained from a man aged 25 to 40 in good health and CMV-seronegative.

This chain connects TRBV11-3 to TRBJ1-4; 7 bases match TRBD1. The germline V gene has CDR1 SGHNT and CDR2 YENEEA. This CDR3 has 15 residues. Trimming removed 1 base from V and 3 bases from J; junction bases left unmatched: 2. The CDR3 spells CASSLGGQPNEKLFF. CDR3 DNA: TGTGCCAGCAGCTTAGGGGGACAGCCTAATGAAAAACTGTTTTTT.

The chain is built from TRBV15 and TRBJ1-5; 10 nucleotides line up with TRBD1. Germline V gene data show CDR1 as LNHNV and CDR2 as YYDKDF (reference sequence). V lost 7 bases and J lost 6; bases outside the gene matches: 9. This CDR3 has 15 amino acids. The CDR3 sequence: CATTSGTGDGQPQHF. The CDR3 DNA sequence: TGTGCCACCACATCCGGGACAGGGGATGGTCAGCCCCAGCATTTT.

V usage is TRBV5-4 and J usage is TRBJ2-2; 7 bases agree with TRBD2. Germline lookup yields CDR1 SGHNT and CDR2 YYREEE (reference sequence). CDR3 length equals 16 residues. V dropped 4 bases and J dropped 7; count of bases not matched to a gene: 13. CDR3 sequence (DNA): TGTGCCAGCAGCCGGCGGGGCGGGGGTCTCAACGGGGAGCTGTTTTTT. This codes for CASSRRGGGLNGELFF.

The chain employs TRBV7-2 and TRBJ2-7, with 8 bases identical to TRBD1. Germline V gene lookup returns CDR1 SGHTA and CDR2 FQGNSA. J was trimmed by 7 bases and V by 5 bases; bases with no gene match: 10. The CDR3 loop spans 14 amino acids. CDR3 amino acids: CASSRGQGSREQYF. CDR3 nucleotides: TGTGCCAGCAGCCGTGGACAGGGCAGTAGGGAGCAGTACTTC.

The genes are TRBV6-5 and TRBJ2-4, with 9 bases aligning to TRBD1. Germline V gene sequence: CDR1 MNHEY, CDR2 SVGAGI. This CDR3 has 14 amino acids. Trimming took 5 bases from V and 8 from J; bases not matched to a gene: 7. The DNA for the CDR3 is TGTGCCAGCAGTCGGACAGGGGACCGAGACATTCAGTACTTC. The encoded protein is CASSRTGDRDIQYF.

The rearrangement joins TRBV5-1 to TRBJ2-5; TRBD1 matches at 9 bases. The germline V gene has CDR1 SGHRS and CDR2 YFSETQ. The V segment lost 0 bases and the J segment 1 base; nucleotides outside the gene matches: 7. There are 17 residues in the CDR3. The CDR3 loop is CASSLGAGTGFQETQYF. Written as DNA, the CDR3 is TGCGCCAGCAGCTTGGGTGCAGGGACAGGGTTCCAAGAGACCCAGTACTTC. Variable domain in full (rest from reference TRBV5-1 and TRBJ2-5): KAGVTQTPRYLIKTRGQQVTLSCSPISGHRSVSWYQQTPGQGLQFLFEYFSETQRNKGNFPGRFSGRQFSNSRSEMNVSTLELGDSALYLCASSLGAGTGFQETQYFGPGTRLLVL.

The gene calls are TRBV7-2 and TRBJ1-1; a weak D match, TRBD1 (5 bases). V was cut by 0 bases and J by 3 bases, with 8 bases left in between. This CDR3 is built from 14 residues. Germline V gene lookup returns CDR1 SGHTA and CDR2 FQGNSA. The CDR3 protein is CASSLAGVDTEAFF. The CDR3 DNA reads as TGTGCCAGCAGCTTAGCAGGGGTGGACACTGAAGCTTTCTTT.

This chain joins TRBV19 and TRBJ1-2; a possible D gene is TRBD1 (6 bases). Per germline, CDR1 LNHDA and CDR2 SQIVND (reference sequence). The ends were cut back, 2 bases at V and 8 bases at J, with 12 bases in the middle. The CDR3 sequence is 13 residues long. The CDR3 here is CASSIPDRLGYTF. The CDR3 DNA sequence: TGTGCCAGTAGTATACCAGACAGGCTAGGCTACACCTTC. The variable domain in full, completed from reference TRBV19 and TRBJ1-2, reads DGGITQSPKYLFRKEGQNVTLSCEQNLNHDAMYWYRQDPGQGLRLIYYSQIVNDFQKGDIAEGYSVSREKKESFPLTVTSAQKNPTAFYLCASSIPDRLGYTFGSGTRLTVV.

This chain joins TRBV14 and TRBJ2-7; maybe TRBD2 (6 bases). This CDR3 has 14 amino acids. The V gene's germline CDR1 is SGHDN and CDR2 FVKESK. V was clipped by 6 bases and J by 3 bases, with 15 bases between them. The CDR3 reads CASSLVEGIYEQYF. In DNA form, the CDR3 reads TGTGCCAGCAGTTTAGTGGAGGGGATCTACGAGCAGTACTTC.

The chain is built from TRBV5-6 and TRBJ2-7; a possible D gene is TRBD1 (6 bases). V dropped 1 base and J dropped 4 bases, with 6 bases sitting between them. The CDR3 loop spans 12 amino acids. Germline CDR1 reads SGHDT; CDR2 reads YYEEEE. CDR3 sequence (DNA): TGTGCCAGCAGCTTGACAGGGTACGAGCAGTACTTC. Translating gives CASSLTGYEQYF. The variable domain in full, completed from reference TRBV5-6 and TRBJ2-7, reads DAGVTQSPTHLIKTRGQQVTLRCSPKSGHDTVSWYQQALGQGPQFIFQYYEEEERQRGNFPDRFSGHQFPNYSSELNVNALLLGDSALYLCASSLTGYEQYFGPGTRLTVT.

This chain connects TRBV29-1 to TRBJ1-1, with D tentatively TRBD1 (5 bases). V lost 6 bases and J lost 1, with 15 bases in between. This CDR3 has 14 residues. Germline V gives CDR1 SQVTM, CDR2 ANQGSEA. CDR3 nucleotides: TGCAGCGTCGCGCGCCCCCAGGGGAACACTGAAGCTTTCTTT. Amino acid sequence: CSVARPQGNTEAFF.

The V and J genes are TRBV19 and TRBJ1-2; 9 bases fit TRBD1. This CDR3 is 13 amino acids long. CDR1 is LNHDA, CDR2 SQIVND, per germline (reference sequence). V dropped 5 bases and J dropped 5; count of bases not matched to a gene: 3. CDR3 loop: CASSLGQGYGYTF. The DNA of the CDR3 is TGTGCCAGTAGTTTGGGACAGGGTTATGGCTACACCTTC.

The chain has TRBV7-2 and TRBJ2-5; the match to TRBD2 covers 11 bases. Germline trimming cut 5 bases from V and 3 bases from J; bases unmatched to any gene: 8. Germline lookup yields CDR1 SGHTA and CDR2 FQGNSA. The CDR3 is made up of 16 amino acids. CDR3 protein: CASSPSGTSGEETQYF. In nucleotides, the CDR3 is TGTGCCAGCAGCCCGTCAGGGACTAGCGGTGAAGAGACCCAGTACTTC.

The chain links TRBV12-5 to TRBJ1-2, with 7 bases lining up with TRBD1. Germline lookup yields CDR1 LGHNT and CDR2 FRNRAP. J lost 2 bases, V lost 0 bases, and 21 bases had no gene match. This CDR3 is built from 21 residues. CDR3 loop: CASGLVDTRGLVLHENYGYTF. CDR3 DNA: TGTGCTAGTGGTTTGGTAGATACGAGGGGGCTCGTCCTACATGAAAACTATGGCTACACCTTC.

The chain is built from TRBV5-1 and TRBJ1-1; D remains unclear. Trimming removed 1 base at V and 3 bases at J, with 7 bases between. CDR1 and CDR2 from the germline V gene are SGHRS and YFSETQ. The CDR3 totals 13 residues. CDR3 nucleotide sequence: TGCGCCAGCAGCTTGAGACTGGACACTGAAGCTTTCTTT. Protein: CASSLRLDTEAFF.